This TCR beta chain was captured by sequencing in a study of identical twins. Findings and limits, study-wide: Among out-of-frame alpha sequences shared by twins, low generation probability occurred in excess. In cord blood, abundant beta clonotypes had fewer insertions; memory showed no trend. With monozygotic twins, out-of-frame TCR alpha sharing exceeded what models estimated.

As for this clonotype: Its antigen is unidentified.

A universal primer site was incorporated via template switching, and the cDNA contained unique molecular identifiers. TCRdb re-analysed the 5' RACE reads in MiXCR, keeping a single row per CDR3 protein. The sample lists 250,000 or so distinct CDR3 sequences, about 13% seen once, with about 3.9% in the top ten. The data also belong to a second study, concerning yellow fever vaccine responses in identical twins.

Sequencing used memory (CD45RO+) T cells sorted from blood. The receptor's source is a woman between 18 and 29 years old in good health.

The CDR3 sequence is CATQTGGRASETQYF. In nucleotides, the CDR3 is TGTGCCACCCAAACCGGCGGGAGGGCCTCGGAGACCCAGTACTTC. The gene calls are TRBV28 and TRBJ2-5, with TRBD2 matching over 9 bases. V gave up 10 bases and J gave up 5 bases; unmatched junction bases: 14. The V gene's germline CDR1 is MDHEN and CDR2 SYDVKM. CDR3 length: 15 residues.